Sequencing of this T cell receptor beta chain was carried out in a study of a mutant IDH1 vaccine in newly diagnosed glioma. Overall study: Sex distribution of treated patients was about 62% male and about 38% female; mean age was around 40 years.

Study-level findings and limits: Evidence of vaccine-induced immune responses was documented in approximately 93% of patients.

The time point denotes: week 35, safety follow-up. Vaccine doses each comprised 300 ug of mutant IDH1 20-mer peptide, with topical imiquimod. In weeks 1, 3, 5, 7, 11, 15, 19 and 23, patients were vaccinated. Germline CDR1 is SGHDT and CDR2 is YYEEEE. The germline V and J ends were trimmed by 4 bases and 4 bases, with 11 bases remaining between them. This CDR3 is 13 amino acids long. Libraries were prepared by immunoSEQ multiplex PCR; TCRdb keeps only in-frame clonotypes and omits some of them. This sample has 35,000 to 45,000 clones, with 80% to 90% found just once. This clone occurred a few times. What it recognizes is unknown.

This chain connects TRBV5-6 to TRBJ1-2; possibly TRBD1 for D (6 bases). This sample comprised PBMCs, obtained from a glioma patient whose treatment included an IDH1 peptide vaccine. This TCR came from a man aged 40-49 years with glioma. CDR3 region: CASSPTGRYGYTF. In DNA form, the CDR3 reads TGTGCCAGCAGCCCGACAGGCCGCTATGGCTACACCTTC.